This T cell receptor beta chain emerged from a study of T cells in Graves' hyperthyroidism and ophthalmopathy (dated 2019 in TCRdb). With regard to the full study: Peripheral blood was sampled at the time of initial diagnosis, prior to any treatment. TCR Vbeta CDR3 sequencing of 120 to 150 peripheral blood samples (approximately 44 ophthalmopathy, 75 or so hyperthyroidism and approximately 17 progressor patients) is reported in the paper. The roughly 90 discovery patients were divided at random into training and test sets in a 7:3 ratio. In more than 5 Graves' hyperthyroidism patients, the study also compared T-cell repertoires from thyroid tissue with T-cell repertoires from blood. After sampling, hyperthyroidism patients received methimazole starting at 30 mg daily, and ophthalmopathy patients received high-dose intravenous methylprednisolone. To identify TCR V-J signatures that set the groups apart, the researchers used a discovery cohort of 100 or so patients, made up of approximately 43 with Graves' ophthalmopathy and 57 with stable Graves' hyperthyroidism. An independent validation cohort of around 20 hyperthyroidism patients and over 15 patients who later progressed to ophthalmopathy tested prospective prediction of ophthalmopathy.

The full study reports these points: Sample size was not statistically predetermined, and investigators were not blinded to group allocation. Blood samples also contained most of the expanded thyroid clonotypes (frequency above 0.001), which suggests that blood repertoires may reflect thyroid immune responses. Ophthalmopathy was separated from stable hyperthyroidism by a 13 V-J signature model, with 85% to 90% sensitivity and about 81% specificity obtained in cross-validation and 80%/75% obtained in testing. In validation, the model predicted progression to ophthalmopathy a median of about 6.8 months before onset, with around 70% sensitivity and more than 72% specificity.

This clonotype appeared many times. Its antigen remains unidentified. No clone much larger than this one lies a single base away; base qualities are absent. V is trimmed back by 0 bases and J by 8 bases, and the junction contains 4 bases that no gene match accounts for. From a lookup of the germline V gene, CDR1 and CDR2 are MGHRA and YSYEKL. The CDR3, from cysteine to phenylalanine, totals 16 residues. The only DNA kept is the CDR3, 48 bases in frame from the first base. The TCR beta CDR3 regions were amplified from the RNA transcripts. For the first round of RT-PCR on the TCR CDR3, the HTBI primer set was used together with the Qiagen OneStep RT-PCR kit. A second multiplex PCR round built the libraries, followed by size selection and purification. Libraries were sequenced paired-end with 100 bp reads on an Illumina HiSeq2000. Per the source publication's procedure: SOAPnuke was used to process the raw data, with reads discarded if the reads contained adapters or uncalled bases, had a mean Phred below 15, or lacked an exact constant-primer or identifier match. COPE v1.2.5 was used to merge the high-quality paired reads, and each unique nucleotide sequence was defined as a clonotype. MiTCR v1.1 was used to align the clonotypes against IMGT TRBV, TRBD and TRBJ reference segments. Only V-J combinations with frequency above 0.0001, covering 98% to 99.2% of repertoires, were analysed. A TCS score was defined as the ratio of F50 (clonal expansion) to E x V (chaos), with BLOSUM62-based TCRdist applied between CDR3 peptides within each V-J. Welch's t-statistics and random forest reduced 514 V-J features to about 13, which were used in a naive Bayes classifier (R e1071). Thyroid-blood repertoire similarity was quantified with the Morisita-Horn index. TCRdb cleaned the public reads at Q25 with fastp, built clones with MiXCR and kept in-frame beta chains. Each CDR3 protein gets just one entry, which takes the most common genes and DNA from the rows behind it. The V and J calls and clone size are TCRdb's, not the authors'. This sample lists nearly 750,000 distinct CDR3 sequences; 30% to 40% were detected once. The ten top clones hold around 30% of the sample.

Graves' hyperthyroidism was defined as stable when no progression to ophthalmopathy occurred over 18 months of follow-up. Hyperthyroidism patients were newly diagnosed, with disease duration under 2 months, and aged 18 to 65 years. The study excluded patients with uncontrolled infections, other autoimmune diseases, pregnancy or lactation. Diagnoses were established on the basis of clinical symptoms, serum thyroxine and TRAb, thyroid ultrasound, and orbital computed tomography. PBMCs were separated from under 11 ml of fresh peripheral blood using Ficoll-Paque density gradient centrifugation. Total RNA was extracted with Trizol reagent, and quality was checked on an Agilent 2100 Bioanalyzer.

What was sequenced was blood. The chain is encoded by TRBV4-1 joined to TRBJ1-6; 10 bases in the junction line up with TRBD1. This sequence originates from a middle-aged woman with Graves' hyperthyroidism. CDR3 region: CASSQEAGQGYSPLHF. The sequence in DNA is TGCGCCAGCAGCCAAGAGGCGGGACAGGGGTATTCACCCCTCCACTTT.